This T cell receptor (beta chain) was documented in a study of T cell responses to AZD1222 COVID-19 vaccine. The study, taken as a whole, reports: Vaccine-associated CD4 TCRs spanned spike, dominant at 160-218 and 743-854. The peak T cell response came first, and repertoires were sampled only after it.

Second-dose intervals near 4 or 12 weeks were combined. Generated by immunoSEQ multiplex PCR, the TCRdb table keeps only in-frame clones and is missing some. This table has almost 70,000 clones, about four fifths appearing once. V dropped 2 bases and J dropped 7 bases, with 14 bases sitting between them. Germline-derived CDR1 and CDR2 are GTSNPN and SVGIG (reference sequence). This CDR3 is 14 amino acids long. Of note for this clone: Its antigen is currently unknown.

This receptor was taken from an adult who received the AZD1222 COVID-19 vaccine. Specimen: peripheral blood, collected 28 days after the second AZD1222 dose. V gene TRBV30 combines with J gene TRBJ1-4; perhaps TRBD1 as D (5 bases). CDR3 residues: CAWSLGGMGEKLFF. DNA of the CDR3: TGTGCCTGGAGTCTCGGGGGGATGGGTGAAAAACTGTTTTTT.